This T cell receptor beta chain was identified during a study of blood T cell repertoires in COVID-19. Study overall: Sources were T cells, B-cell-depleted T cells, or PBMCs; the material itself was cDNA or gDNA.

Original data processing: Amplified reference gene primers provided the basis for estimating nucleated cell counts. The method was immunoSEQ multiplex PCR; TCRdb's version includes in-frame clones alone and lacks a portion of them. The V and J calls and clone size come from that table; D and trimming were worked out from the DNA. The profile shows about 74,000 clones, about 80% of them singletons. The sequencing input was peripheral blood. The receptor was isolated from a human donor in a cohort sampled during active COVID-19.

CDR3 coding DNA: TGCGCCAGCAGCTTGGAGGGGGCCACTGAAGCTTTCTTT. It is translated as CASSLEGATEAFF. The chain joins TRBV5-1 to TRBJ1-1; 7 positions agree with TRBD1. Germline assignment: CDR1 SGHRS and CDR2 YFSETQ. The trim removed 0 bases at V and 4 bases at J, leaving 0 bases unmatched. The CDR3 length is 13 residues.